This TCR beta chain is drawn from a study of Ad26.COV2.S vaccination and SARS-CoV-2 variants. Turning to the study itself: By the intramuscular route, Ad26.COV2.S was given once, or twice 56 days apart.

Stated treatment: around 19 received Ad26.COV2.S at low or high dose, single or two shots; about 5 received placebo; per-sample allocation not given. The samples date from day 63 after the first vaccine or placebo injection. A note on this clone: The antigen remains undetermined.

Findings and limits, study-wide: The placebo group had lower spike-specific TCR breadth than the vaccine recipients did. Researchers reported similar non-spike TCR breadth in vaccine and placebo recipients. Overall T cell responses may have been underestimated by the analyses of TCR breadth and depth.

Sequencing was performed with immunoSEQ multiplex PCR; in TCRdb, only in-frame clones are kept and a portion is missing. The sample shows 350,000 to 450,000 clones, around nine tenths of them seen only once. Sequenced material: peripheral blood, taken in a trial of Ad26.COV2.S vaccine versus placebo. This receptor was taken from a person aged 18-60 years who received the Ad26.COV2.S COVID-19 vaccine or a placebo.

CDR3 loop: CASKTGSGANVLTF. The CDR3 nucleotides read TGTGCCAGCAAGACGGGATCTGGGGCCAACGTCCTGACTTTC. The chain joins TRBV28 to TRBJ2-6, with D perhaps TRBD2 (5 bases). Germline assignment: CDR1 MDHEN and CDR2 SYDVKM. CDR3 length equals 14 residues. V dropped 7 bases and J dropped 1 base, with 8 bases sitting between them.